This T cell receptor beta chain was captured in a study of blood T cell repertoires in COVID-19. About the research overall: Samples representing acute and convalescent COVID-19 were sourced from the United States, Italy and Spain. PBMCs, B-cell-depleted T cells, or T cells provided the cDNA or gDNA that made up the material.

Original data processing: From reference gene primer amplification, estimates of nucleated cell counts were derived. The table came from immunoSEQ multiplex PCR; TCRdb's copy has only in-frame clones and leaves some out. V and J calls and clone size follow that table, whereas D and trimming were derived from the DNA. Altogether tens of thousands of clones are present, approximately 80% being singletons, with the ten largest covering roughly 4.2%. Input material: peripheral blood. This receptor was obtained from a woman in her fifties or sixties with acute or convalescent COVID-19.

CDR3 nucleotides: TGTGCCAGCAGTCCCGCGGGGAACTATGGCTACACCTTC. It encodes CASSPAGNYGYTF. The gene calls are TRBV28 and TRBJ1-2; no clear D. Germline V gives CDR1 MDHEN, CDR2 SYDVKM. Trimming pared 5 bases from V and 2 bases from J, leaving 9 bases between. The CDR3 loop spans 13 amino acids.